The 10 T cell receptor beta chains in this list originate from one sample, sequenced in a study of cytotoxic CD8 clonotypes in ibrutinib-treated CLL. Here immunoSEQ multiplex PCR was the method, and the copy in TCRdb shows in-frame clones only, minus some. The sample carries about 74,000 clones, 70% to 90% recorded once. This specimen consisted of PBMCs, obtained at disease progression, from a patient treated with ibrutinib. These receptors originate from a human donor with chronic lymphocytic leukemia.

The gene calls are TRBV28 and TRBJ1-3, with D unclear. Germline V lookup: CDR1 MDHEN, CDR2 SYDVKM. The V end lost 10 bases, the J end lost 7 bases, and 17 bases lay between the germline ends. CDR3 size: 13 residues. CDR3 sequence (DNA): TGTGCCATAAAGGCCCCAGAGAGCAACACCATATATTTT. The encoded protein is CAIKAPESNTIYF.

The V gene is TRBV6-1, the J gene TRBJ2-5; perhaps TRBD1 as D (5 bases). V dropped 5 bases and J dropped 1 base, with 11 bases sitting between them. The CDR3 loop spans 14 amino acids. The germline V gene has CDR1 MNHNS and CDR2 SASEGT. In nucleotides, the CDR3 is TGTGCCAGCAGTACCCTGACAGTCCAAGAGACCCAGTACTTC. Translating gives CASSTLTVQETQYF.

The chain carries TRBV10-3 and TRBJ1-3, with D possibly matching TRBD1 (5 bases). Germline V gene sequence: CDR1 ENHRY, CDR2 SYGVKD. Trimming pared 6 bases from V and 0 bases from J, leaving 9 bases between. The CDR3 spans 14 residues. CDR3 nucleotides: TGTGCCATCAGAGGGGCCGTCTCTGGAAACACCATATATTTT. Amino acid sequence: CAIRGAVSGNTIYF.

The rearrangement uses TRBV19 and TRBJ2-1; D may be TRBD1 or TRBD2 (5 bases each). This CDR3 spans 14 amino acids. Germline CDR1 LNHDA, CDR2 SQIVND (reference sequence). V was shortened by 10 bases and J by 6 bases, with 19 bases between the two germline ends. CDR3 nucleotide sequence: TGTGCCACCTCCGGGACCCTCCATTCCAATGAGCAGTTCTTC. Amino acid sequence: CATSGTLHSNEQFF.

This clone has a single count. The J gene is TRBJ2-1, the V gene TRBV20-1; D remains unclear. Germline V gene lookup returns CDR1 DFQATT and CDR2 SNEGSKA (reference sequence). V was trimmed by 8 bases and J by 8 bases, leaving 13 bases between them. CDR3 size: 11 residues. CDR3 sequence reads: CSPSPWDEQFF. The CDR3 coding sequence is TGCAGTCCGAGCCCCTGGGATGAGCAGTTCTTC.

The chain uses TRBV30 and TRBJ1-1; D remains unclear. V shed 0 bases and J shed 6 bases, with 11 bases lying between them. Germline V gene data show CDR1 as GTSNPN and CDR2 as SVGIG (reference sequence). This CDR3 is built from 13 residues. CDR3 DNA sequence: TGTGCCTGGAGTGTACGGGCGTGGGCTGAAGCTTTCTTT. Translation: CAWSVRAWAEAFF.

The chain is built from TRBV5-1 and TRBJ2-3, with D possibly being TRBD2 (6 bases). Germline CDR1 SGHRS, CDR2 YFSETQ. This CDR3 comprises 14 residues. V was trimmed by 3 bases and J by 0 bases, leaving 8 bases between them. CDR3 coding DNA: TGCGCCAGCAGCTGGGGGACTAGCACAGATACGCAGTATTTT. Its protein is CASSWGTSTDTQYF. The full variable domain, its missing parts supplied by reference TRBV5-1 and TRBJ2-3, is KAGVTQTPRYLIKTRGQQVTLSCSPISGHRSVSWYQQTPGQGLQFLFEYFSETQRNKGNFPGRFSGRQFSNSRSEMNVSTLELGDSALYLCASSWGTSTDTQYFGPGTRLTVL.

The chain joins TRBV19 to TRBJ2-3; TRBD1 might be the D (5 bases). V lost 4 bases to trimming and J lost 0 bases, with 11 bases between them. Per germline, CDR1 LNHDA and CDR2 SQIVND (reference sequence). The CDR3 has 15 amino acids. The CDR3 here is CASSRQTASTDTQYF. CDR3 coding DNA: TGTGCCAGTAGTAGACAGACAGCAAGCACAGATACGCAGTATTTT.

The J gene is TRBJ1-1, the V gene TRBV29-1; TRBD1 matches at 7 bases. The J segment lost 5 bases and the V segment lost 1 base, leaving 7 bases of the junction unmatched. Germline-derived CDR1 and CDR2 are SQVTM and ANQGSEA. The CDR3 totals 14 residues. The CDR3 coding sequence is TGCAGCGTTGAAGGCCGACAGGGCGGTACTGAAGCTTTCTTT. Translation gives CSVEGRQGGTEAFF.

In nucleotides, the CDR3 is TGTGCCACCAGGACCCCGACTAGCACAGATACGCAGTATTTT. Translating it yields CATRTPTSTDTQYF. J is TRBJ2-3 and V is TRBV6-1; D unclear. V shed 10 bases and J shed 0 bases, with 14 bases lying between them. CDR3 size: 14 residues. Per the germline V gene, CDR1 is MNHNS and CDR2 is SASEGT.